The 22 T cell receptor beta chains below all came from one sample that was sequenced in a study of cytomegalovirus exposure and HLA in healthy donors. In the PCR, 60 Vbeta and 13 Jbeta primers were used. TCRdb's copy holds only in-frame clones and misses some; the assay was immunoSEQ multiplex PCR. The profile shows about 180,000 clones, over 60% of them singletons. Sequencing input: PBMCs. The receptor source for this set is a man in his forties or fifties in good health and CMV-seronegative.

The chain uses TRBV7-9 and TRBJ2-7; D remains ambiguous. V was cut by 5 bases and J by 2 bases, with 4 bases left in between. CDR1 is SEHNR, CDR2 FQNEAQ, per germline (reference sequence). The length of the CDR3 is 11 residues. As DNA, the CDR3 is TGTGCCAGCAGCACACCCTACGAGCAGTACTTC. Amino acid sequence: CASSTPYEQYF. Variable domain in full (rest from reference TRBV7-9 and TRBJ2-7): DTGVSQNPRHKITKRGQNVTFRCDPISEHNRLYWYRQTLGQGPEFLTYFQNEAQLEKSRLLSDRFSAERPKGSFSTLEIQRTEQGDSAMYLCASSTPYEQYFGPGTRLTVT.

The chain joins TRBV6-5 to TRBJ2-7, with D unclear. CDR1 and CDR2 (germline): MNHEY, SVGAGI. The CDR3 is 11 amino acids. The V end was cut by 8 bases, the J end by 6 bases, with 11 bases between. The CDR3 DNA is TGTGCCAGCCGCCTACTTGGCGAGCAGTACTTC. Encoded protein: CASRLLGEQYF.

The chain couples TRBV7-2 to TRBJ2-1; 9 bases match TRBD1. The CDR3 spans 17 residues. Germline loops: CDR1 SGHTA, CDR2 FQGNSA. V was clipped by 5 bases and J by 5 bases; unmatched bases: 13. CDR3 loop: CASSDNLDRGYDNEQFF. The DNA for the CDR3 is TGTGCCAGCAGCGATAACTTGGACAGGGGATACGACAATGAGCAGTTCTTC.

The J gene is TRBJ2-5, the V gene TRBV4-3, with 7 bases aligning to TRBD1. V lost 5 bases, J lost 5 bases, and 8 bases stayed unmatched. The CDR3 is 14 amino acids. CDR1 LGHNA and CDR2 YSLEER come from the germline V gene. CDR3: CASSSRTGGETQYF. The CDR3 DNA reads TGCGCCAGCAGCTCCCGGACAGGTGGGGAGACCCAGTACTTC.

This sequence joins TRBV18 and TRBJ1-2, with 11 bases lining up with TRBD1. The V gene end was trimmed by 3 bases and the J gene end by 10 bases; junction bases not matched to a gene: 7. This CDR3 contains 14 residues. Looked up from germline, CDR1 is KGHSH and CDR2 is LQKENI. The CDR3 protein is CASSPLDRGHDYTF. In DNA form, the CDR3 reads TGTGCCAGCTCACCCTTGGACAGGGGGCATGACTACACCTTC.

This clone showed up just a few times. The V gene is TRBV11-3, the J gene TRBJ1-5; 7 positions match TRBD1. The CDR3 totals 19 residues. Germline CDR1 SGHNT, CDR2 YENEEA. J gave up 0 bases and V 2 bases, and 13 bases lay outside the gene matches. The DNA for the CDR3 is TGTGCCAGCAGCTTAAAGTTCTGGGACAGCCTGTATAGCAATCAGCCCCAGCATTTT. Translated: CASSLKFWDSLYSNQPQHF.

This clone was seen a handful of times. This rearrangement joins TRBV27 to TRBJ2-1, with 9 bases fitting TRBD2. CDR3 length: 15 amino acids. Germline CDR1 MNHEY, CDR2 SMNVEV (reference sequence). V lost 6 bases to trimming and J lost 1 base; unmatched junction nucleotides: 4. The CDR3 reads CASRNAGGSYNEQFF. The CDR3 nucleotides are TGTGCCAGCAGGAACGCGGGAGGGTCCTACAATGAGCAGTTCTTC.

This clone was seen only a few times. CDR3: CAISEGTGGYNEQFF. The CDR3 DNA follows: TGTGCCATCAGTGAGGGGACAGGGGGCTACAATGAGCAGTTCTTC. V and J are TRBV10-3 and TRBJ2-1; 11 bases agree with TRBD1. The CDR3 is 15 residues long. After removal of 2 bases from V and 3 bases from J, the junction contained 0 bases not matched to a gene. Germline CDR1 and CDR2: ENHRY and SYGVKD.

This clone was picked up one time. The V gene is TRBV18, the J gene TRBJ2-7, with a possible D match to TRBD1 (5 bases). Looked up from germline, CDR1 is KGHSH and CDR2 is LQKENI. The V end was cut by 3 bases, the J end by 0 bases, with 9 bases between. The CDR3 totals 14 residues. CDR3 loop: CASSPWQGSYEQYF. CDR3 sequence (DNA): TGTGCCAGCTCACCTTGGCAGGGCTCCTACGAGCAGTACTTC. Together with reference TRBV18 and TRBJ2-7, the CDR3 gives the full variable domain: NAGVMQNPRHLVRRRGQEARLRCSPMKGHSHVYWYRQLPEEGLKFMVYLQKENIIDESGMPKERFSAEFPKEGPSILRIQQVVRGDSAAYFCASSPWQGSYEQYFGPGTRLTVT.

The chain is built from TRBV6-5 and TRBJ1-1, with no clear D. Germline V gene sequence: CDR1 MNHEY, CDR2 SVGAGI. This CDR3 is 16 amino acids long. Trimming pared 1 base from V and 1 base from J, leaving 13 bases between. The CDR3 nucleotides read TGTGCCAGCAGTTACTACGGGAAGTCGTCGAACACTGAAGCTTTCTTT. Encoded protein: CASSYYGKSSNTEAFF.

There are a few counts of this clone. The V and J genes are TRBV7-6 and TRBJ2-7; TRBD2 aligns across 8 bases. The germline CDR1 and CDR2 sequences are SGHVS and FNYEAQ. The trim removed 1 base at V and 0 bases at J, leaving 2 bases unmatched. CDR3 length: 15 residues. As DNA, the CDR3 is TGTGCCAGCAGCTTAGAACGGGGGGGCTCCTACGAGCAGTACTTC. Protein product: CASSLERGGSYEQYF.

The chain joins TRBV18 to TRBJ2-1; 12 bases align to TRBD2. After removal of 3 bases from V and 5 bases from J, the junction contained 11 bases not matched to a gene. Germline V gene lookup returns CDR1 KGHSH and CDR2 LQKENI. The CDR3 totals 18 residues. In DNA form, the CDR3 reads TGTGCCAGCTCACCCCGCGGACTAGCGGGAAATTTCAACAATGAGCAGTTCTTC. It codes for CASSPRGLAGNFNNEQFF. Full variable domain (rest looked up from reference TRBV18 and TRBJ2-1): NAGVMQNPRHLVRRRGQEARLRCSPMKGHSHVYWYRQLPEEGLKFMVYLQKENIIDESGMPKERFSAEFPKEGPSILRIQQVVRGDSAAYFCASSPRGLAGNFNNEQFFGPGTRLTVL.

This clone was seen more than once but under ten times. V usage is TRBV7-9 and J usage is TRBJ2-7; 8 bases agree with TRBD1. Germline V gives CDR1 SEHNR, CDR2 FQNEAQ (reference sequence). The CDR3 is made up of 14 amino acids. V trimming: 2 bases; J trimming: 3 bases; junction bases outside the gene matches: 3. DNA for the CDR3: TGTGCCAGCAGCTTAACAGGGGGAAGCTACGAGCAGTACTTC. Its protein is CASSLTGGSYEQYF.

This clone was detected once. This same CDR3 is encoded by further DNA sequences in the sample. V usage is TRBV18 and J usage is TRBJ1-3; 7 bases are a match to TRBD1. Germline V CDR1 and CDR2: KGHSH, LQKENI. The V gene end was trimmed by 3 bases and the J gene end by 0 bases; junction bases not matched to a gene: 2. This CDR3 contains 15 residues. Here the CDR3 reads CASSPDRSSGNTIYF. The CDR3 DNA reads as TGTGCCAGCTCACCGGACAGGTCCTCTGGAAACACCATATATTTT.

CDR3 residues: CASSQESGFGNTIYF. The CDR3 DNA follows: TGCGCCAGCAGCCAAGAATCAGGGTTCGGAAACACCATATATTTT. This chain connects TRBV4-3 to TRBJ1-3; D is perhaps TRBD1 (5 bases). Trimming took off 0 bases at V and 4 bases at J, with 10 bases between the two ends. CDR3 size: 15 residues. From germline, CDR1 is LGHNA and CDR2 YSLEER.

The chain employs TRBV10-3 and TRBJ2-1; 15 bases agree with TRBD2. This CDR3 is built from 14 residues. CDR1 and CDR2 from the germline V gene are ENHRY and SYGVKD. Trimming took 10 bases from V and 7 from J; bases not matched to a gene: 5. The CDR3 nucleotides read TGTGCCACCGCCGGGACTAGCGGGGGGAATGAGCAGTTCTTC. Translated: CATAGTSGGNEQFF.

This chain connects TRBV30 to TRBJ2-2, with 8 bases identical to TRBD1. The germline V gene encodes CDR1 GTSNPN and CDR2 SVGIG (reference sequence). The CDR3 is 13 amino acids. V trimming: 3 bases; J trimming: 7 bases; junction bases outside the gene matches: 4. CDR3 nucleotides: TGTGCCTGGAGCCAGGGGGCCGACGGGGAGCTGTTTTTT. Amino acids: CAWSQGADGELFF.

A note on this clone: The junction and the germline gene differ at one end; a read error may be behind it. V and J are TRBV27 and TRBJ1-1; TRBD1 agrees at 9 bases. In germline, CDR1 is MNHEY, CDR2 SMNVEV (reference sequence). The length of the CDR3 is 14 residues. This CDR3 reads CASSGTGGRTEALF. CDR3 DNA sequence: TGTGCCAGCAGTGGAACAGGGGGCCGCACTGAAGCTCTCTTT.

The V call is TRBV19, the J call TRBJ1-2, with D possibly being TRBD1 (6 bases). Germline CDR1 reads LNHDA; CDR2 reads SQIVND (reference sequence). The V gene lost 3 bases and the J gene lost 2 bases, with 13 bases spanning the gap. This CDR3 has 15 amino acids. The CDR3 nucleotides read TGTGCCAGTAGTATCGGGGGGGCAGAGAACTATGGCTACACCTTC. This translates into CASSIGGAENYGYTF.

The chain uses TRBV18 and TRBJ2-3; 7 bases line up with TRBD2. This CDR3 comprises 20 residues. Germline CDR1 and CDR2: KGHSH and LQKENI. Trimming at V came to 1 base and at J to 1 base, leaving 17 bases not matched to a gene. The CDR3 DNA is TGTGCCAGCTCACCACAACCCCTAGTTTGGGCGGGAGAAGGCACAGATACGCAGTATTTT. Amino acids: CASSPQPLVWAGEGTDTQYF.

The chain recombines TRBV4-3 with TRBJ2-5, with D possibly matching TRBD2 (6 bases). The length of the CDR3 is 16 residues. The germline CDR1 and CDR2 sequences are LGHNA and YSLEER. Trimming cost V 4 bases and J 5 bases, with 20 bases left between them. CDR3 amino acids: CASSPPSRGGVETQYF. In DNA, the CDR3 is TGCGCCAGCAGCCCCCCATCAAGGGGAGGTGTGGAGACCCAGTACTTC.

The J gene is TRBJ1-4, the V gene TRBV30; a possible D gene is TRBD1 (5 bases). Trimming took off 5 bases at V and 5 bases at J, with 18 bases between the two ends. The CDR3 spans 15 residues. Per germline, CDR1 GTSNPN and CDR2 SVGIG (reference sequence). Here the CDR3 DNA reads TGTGCCTGGGGGCCCACAGGAGCCCTAAATGAAAAACTGTTTTTT. Protein product: CAWGPTGALNEKLFF.